One and the same sample provided the 23 T cell receptor beta chains below, sequenced in a study of shared clonotypes between healthy human individuals. Naive CD8 populations comprised CD45RO-negative cells positively selected for CCR7, excluding terminally differentiated effector memory CD45RA+ cells. TCRdb keeps only in-frame clones here, not all; method: immunoSEQ multiplex PCR. The repertoire holds about 2 million clones, with roughly 95% as singletons. Sequencing input: naive CD8+ T cells sorted from blood. The receptors shown here come from a man between 18 and 35 years old in good health.

The genes are TRBV4-1 and TRBJ2-1, with 8 bases identical to TRBD1. Germline V lookup: CDR1 MGHRA, CDR2 YSYEKL. After removal of 1 base from V and 8 bases from J, the junction contained 13 bases not matched to a gene. There are 17 residues in the CDR3. As DNA, the CDR3 is TGCGCCAGCAGCCAAGGCCCCAGGGGGCACCTCGGCGATGAGCAGTTCTTC. It translates to CASSQGPRGHLGDEQFF.

In this sample, this clone turned up once. V usage is TRBV9 and J usage is TRBJ2-3; D is ambiguous. Germline V lookup: CDR1 SGDLS, CDR2 YYNGEE. CDR3 length: 15 residues. Trimming took off 0 bases at V and 4 bases at J, with 12 bases between the two ends. The CDR3 DNA follows: TGTGCCAGCAGCGTAGGCGAGGCGGTTGCAGATACGCAGTATTTT. It encodes CASSVGEAVADTQYF.

This chain connects TRBV27 to TRBJ2-7; weak D call: TRBD2 (5 bases). Trimming removed 3 bases at V and 6 bases at J, with 15 bases between. The germline gives CDR1 MNHEY, CDR2 SMNVEV (reference sequence). The CDR3 totals 14 residues. CDR3 in DNA: TGTGCCAGCAGTTTGGTCCGGGGTGGCTCCGAGCAGTACTTC. Residues: CASSLVRGGSEQYF.

V usage is TRBV7-9 and J usage is TRBJ2-7; D is uncertain. Germline values: CDR1 SEHNR, CDR2 FQNEAQ (reference sequence). This CDR3 has 11 amino acids. Trimming pared 5 bases from V and 5 bases from J, leaving 7 bases between. The CDR3: CASSGIDEQYF. The CDR3 nucleotides read TGTGCCAGCAGCGGGATCGACGAGCAGTACTTC.

V is TRBV27 and J is TRBJ1-1, with D unresolved. Germline CDR1 and CDR2: MNHEY and SMNVEV (reference sequence). The CDR3 is 14 amino acids. Trimming removed 7 bases from V and 1 base from J, with 13 bases in between. CDR3 sequence reads: CASTAGRTNTEAFF. CDR3 nucleotide sequence: TGTGCCAGCACCGCTGGGCGGACGAACACTGAAGCTTTCTTT.

The rearrangement joins TRBV7-8 to TRBJ2-2, with D tentatively TRBD2 (6 bases). Trimming took off 3 bases at V and 2 bases at J, with 13 bases between the two ends. Germline CDR1 SGHVS, CDR2 FQNEAQ. The CDR3 totals 16 residues. The DNA of the CDR3 is TGTGCCAGCAGCTTCGAAACTAGCCTTAACACCGGGGAGCTGTTTTTT. Residues: CASSFETSLNTGELFF.

This sequence joins TRBV6-5 and TRBJ1-2; 8 bases fit TRBD1. The ends lost 2 bases at V and 6 bases at J; junction bases unmatched: 8. CDR1 and CDR2 (germline): MNHEY, SVGAGI. The CDR3 loop spans 15 amino acids. The CDR3: CASSYAGYRGDGYTF. As DNA, the CDR3 is TGTGCCAGCAGTTACGCTGGGTACAGGGGGGATGGCTACACCTTC.

The chain has TRBV5-6 and TRBJ1-2; TRBD1 agrees at 8 bases. Trimming took 3 bases from V and 4 from J; bases not matched to a gene: 8. Germline lookup yields CDR1 SGHDT and CDR2 YYEEEE. This CDR3 has 15 residues. In DNA form, the CDR3 reads TGTGCCAGCAGCTCGGACAGGGAGACCCCCTATGGCTACACCTTC. Its translation: CASSSDRETPYGYTF.

This clone was seen just once. The chain couples TRBV25-1 to TRBJ1-3; D is ambiguous. Trimming cost V 1 base and J 0 bases, with 10 bases left between them. From germline, CDR1 is MGHDK and CDR2 SYGVNS. The CDR3 spans 16 residues. CDR3 region: CASSESPGLSGNTIYF. The CDR3 nucleotides read TGTGCCAGCAGTGAATCTCCCGGCCTCTCTGGAAACACCATATATTTT.

The chain has TRBV27 and TRBJ1-4; D remains unclear. The CDR3 spans 14 residues. CDR1 is MNHEY, CDR2 SMNVEV, per germline (reference sequence). V lost 2 bases, J lost 8 bases, and 12 bases lay in between. The CDR3 protein is CASSLRASSEKLFF. The CDR3 DNA is TGTGCCAGCAGTTTACGGGCAAGCTCCGAAAAACTGTTTTTT.

The rearrangement uses TRBV27 and TRBJ1-4; D call uncertain. V dropped 4 bases and J dropped 8 bases, with 14 bases sitting between them. CDR3 length equals 14 residues. Germline loops: CDR1 MNHEY, CDR2 SMNVEV (reference sequence). DNA of the CDR3: TGTGCCAGCAGTTCCTCCCGGCACTGGGAAAAACTGTTTTTT. Its translation is CASSSSRHWEKLFF. Based on the CDR3 plus reference TRBV27 and TRBJ1-4, the full variable domain is EAQVTQNPRYLITVTGKKLTVTCSQNMNHEYMSWYRQDPGLGLRQIYYSMNVEVTDKGDVPEGYKVSRKEKRNFPLILESPSPNQTSLYFCASSSSRHWEKLFFGSGTQLSVL.

The V call is TRBV4-1, the J call TRBJ2-6; D ambiguous. The ends were cut back, 0 bases at V and 1 base at J, with 10 bases in the middle. Germline CDR1 is MGHRA and CDR2 is YSYEKL. The CDR3 has 17 residues. The CDR3: CASSQDSGSSGANVLTF. In nucleotides, the CDR3 is TGCGCCAGCAGCCAAGATTCCGGGTCTTCTGGGGCCAACGTCCTGACTTTC.

The rearrangement links TRBV6-5 to TRBJ1-1, with no clear D. Germline assignment: CDR1 MNHEY and CDR2 SVGAGI. The CDR3 spans 14 residues. The ends were cut back, 7 bases at V and 0 bases at J, with 12 bases in the middle. The CDR3, as DNA: TGTGCCAGCAATGTCGGTGGGCTGAACACTGAAGCTTTCTTT. Translating gives CASNVGGLNTEAFF.

The J gene is TRBJ2-1, the V gene TRBV11-2, with D possibly matching TRBD2 (5 bases). V lost 4 bases, J lost 6 bases, and 10 bases lay in between. Looked up from germline, CDR1 is SGHAT and CDR2 is FQNNGV. CDR3 length: 13 amino acids. CDR3 protein: CASSSTNFNEQFF. CDR3 sequence (DNA): TGTGCCAGCAGCTCGACTAATTTCAATGAGCAGTTCTTC.

The chain combines TRBV6-1 with TRBJ2-7, with D perhaps assigned TRBD1 or TRBD2 (5 bases each). V lost 0 bases to trimming and J lost 2 bases, with 14 bases between them. Looked up from germline, CDR1 is MNHNS and CDR2 is SASEGT. This CDR3 has 16 residues. CDR3 amino acids: CASSEARRGPPYEQYF. The CDR3 nucleotides read TGTGCCAGCAGTGAAGCTCGCCGGGGACCTCCCTACGAGCAGTACTTC.

This clone was recorded once. V usage is TRBV14 and J usage is TRBJ2-7; 8 bases align to TRBD1. The CDR3 is 17 amino acids. V lost 3 bases, J lost 2 bases, and 12 bases stayed unmatched. Germline V gene lookup returns CDR1 SGHDN and CDR2 FVKESK. CDR3 nucleotide sequence: TGTGCCAGCAGCCAGGCAGCGTGGACAGGGAAAGCCTACGAGCAGTACTTC. Translating gives CASSQAAWTGKAYEQYF.

The chain combines TRBV6-5 with TRBJ2-7, with D possibly matching TRBD2 (5 bases). The V end lost 5 bases, the J end lost 1 base, and 12 bases lay between the germline ends. The CDR3 consists of 14 residues. CDR1 and CDR2 from the germline V gene are MNHEY and SVGAGI. The CDR3 nucleotides read TGTGCCAGCAGTCCCCTGACGGGATCCTACGAGCAGTACTTC. This translates into CASSPLTGSYEQYF.

The chain links TRBV10-3 to TRBJ1-2; a possible D gene is TRBD1 (5 bases). This CDR3 region has 14 residues. Germline V gene data show CDR1 as ENHRY and CDR2 as SYGVKD. V was clipped by 0 bases and J by 8 bases, with 13 bases between them. CDR3 residues: CAISESDETDGYTF. CDR3 nucleotides: TGTGCCATCAGTGAGTCGGATGAGACAGACGGCTACACCTTC.

The rearrangement uses TRBV4-3 and TRBJ2-1, with TRBD2 matching 8 bases. Germline values: CDR1 LGHNA, CDR2 YSLEER. This CDR3 has 17 amino acids. With V trimmed by 3 bases and J by 3 bases, 10 bases remained unmatched. The CDR3 spells CASSHHGLALFYNEQFF. The CDR3 DNA sequence: TGCGCCAGCAGCCACCATGGACTAGCCCTATTCTACAATGAGCAGTTCTTC.

The chain employs TRBV30 and TRBJ1-2, with D perhaps matching TRBD1 (5 bases). The CDR3 sequence is 12 residues long. V shed 4 bases and J shed 4 bases, with 10 bases lying between them. Germline values: CDR1 GTSNPN, CDR2 SVGIG (reference sequence). CDR3 bases: TGTGCCTGGACTCCAGGGATCTATGGCTACACCTTC. It is translated as CAWTPGIYGYTF.

The V call is TRBV27, the J call TRBJ1-6, with D maybe TRBD1 (5 bases). Germline V CDR1 and CDR2: MNHEY, SMNVEV (reference sequence). The CDR3 has 14 residues. The ends were cut back, 2 bases at V and 8 bases at J, with 10 bases in the middle. The CDR3 sequence is CASSLRGDYSPLHF. The CDR3 DNA reads TGTGCCAGCAGTTTACGGGGGGACTATTCACCCCTCCACTTT.

This clone showed up just once. This chain connects TRBV18 to TRBJ2-2; D is undetermined. V was clipped by 2 bases and J by 1 base, with 11 bases between them. CDR3 length: 16 amino acids. From germline, CDR1 is KGHSH and CDR2 LQKENI. This CDR3 is CASSPSATVNTGELFF. Here the CDR3 DNA reads TGTGCCAGCTCACCATCCGCCACAGTGAACACCGGGGAGCTGTTTTTT.

The chain employs TRBV15 and TRBJ2-5; 9 bases line up with TRBD1. Trimming removed 6 bases from V and 5 bases from J; junction bases left unmatched: 4. Germline CDR1 is LNHNV and CDR2 is YYDKDF (reference sequence). The CDR3 totals 13 residues. The CDR3 bases are TGTGCCACCAGTGGACAGGGGATGGAGACCCAGTACTTC. Translated, it gives CATSGQGMETQYF.